A selection of T cell receptor beta chains follows, all from one sample in a study of cytomegalovirus exposure and HLA in healthy donors. Sequencing used immunoSEQ multiplex PCR; TCRdb keeps in-frame clones, though not all of them. The sample records some 160,000 clones, around 77% being singletons. The sequenced sample consisted of PBMCs. The origin of the receptors is a man aged 60 to 69 in good health and CMV-seronegative. Both conserved end residues are part of each CDR3. A D gene is named only where the DNA matches it firmly.

d_gene: .
j_gene: TRBJ2-3
v_gene: TRBV6-5
CDR3aa: CASSYSRASTDTQYF
CDR3nt: TGTGCCAGCAGTTACTCGAGGGCGAGCACAGATACGCAGTATTTT

d_gene: TRBD1
j_gene: TRBJ1-4
v_gene: TRBV9
CDR3aa: CASSVSPQGATNEKLFF
CDR3nt: TGTGCCAGCAGCGTATCCCCTCAGGGGGCAACTAATGAAAAACTGTTTTTT

d_gene: TRBD1
j_gene: TRBJ1-3
v_gene: TRBV30
CDR3aa: CAWSVRGGTTGNTIYF
CDR3nt: TGTGCCTGGAGTGTACGAGGGGGCACCACTGGAAACACCATATATTTT

d_gene: TRBD1
j_gene: TRBJ1-2
v_gene: TRBV19
CDR3aa: CASSMRQGANRVSNYGYTF
CDR3nt: TGTGCCAGTAGTATGCGACAGGGGGCAAACCGGGTTTCTAACTATGGCTACACCTTC

d_gene: .
j_gene: TRBJ2-7
v_gene: TRBV18
CDR3aa: CASSPLQGSYEQYF
CDR3nt: TGTGCCAGCTCACCTCTTCAGGGATCCTACGAGCAGTACTTC

d_gene: .
j_gene: TRBJ1-2
v_gene: TRBV5-1
CDR3aa: CASSLVQGDYGYTF
CDR3nt: TGCGCCAGCAGCTTGGTACAGGGAGACTATGGCTACACCTTC

d_gene: .
j_gene: TRBJ2-1
v_gene: TRBV29-1
CDR3aa: CSVDVGGRGNEQFF
CDR3nt: TGCAGCGTTGACGTGGGAGGACGGGGAAATGAGCAGTTCTTC

d_gene: .
j_gene: TRBJ1-1
v_gene: TRBV5-1
CDR3aa: CASRHNDMNTEAFF
CDR3nt: TGCGCCAGCAGGCACAACGACATGAACACTGAAGCTTTCTTT

d_gene: TRBD1
j_gene: TRBJ1-4
v_gene: TRBV19
CDR3aa: CASSALRQGLSEKLFF
CDR3nt: TGTGCCAGTAGTGCGCTAAGACAGGGTCTAAGCGAAAAACTGTTTTTT

d_gene: .
j_gene: TRBJ1-6
v_gene: TRBV6-6
CDR3aa: CASSYSIGQGNSPLHF
CDR3nt: TGTGCCAGCAGTTACTCGATCGGCCAGGGAAATTCACCCCTCCACTTT

d_gene: TRBD2
j_gene: TRBJ2-1
v_gene: TRBV15
CDR3aa: CATSKREGKNEQFF
CDR3nt: TGTGCCACCAGCAAGCGGGAGGGCAAGAATGAGCAGTTCTTC

d_gene: TRBD1
j_gene: TRBJ2-3
v_gene: TRBV6-6
CDR3aa: CASSYGTGPTDTQYF
CDR3nt: TGTGCCAGCAGTTACGGGACAGGGCCCACAGATACGCAGTATTTT